The TCR beta chain described here comes from a study of cytomegalovirus exposure and HLA in healthy donors. Study observations and caveats: Most TCR beta V segments were productive about 87% or about 30% of the time in an earlier analysis.

CDR3 size: 13 residues. Germline CDR1 reads MDHEN; CDR2 reads SYDVKM. Concerning this clone itself: Its antigen is currently unknown. The junction shows a germline mismatch at one end, possibly a read error.

PCR was performed using 60 Vbeta and 13 Jbeta primers. Measured with immunoSEQ multiplex PCR; TCRdb has only the in-frame clones, and not every one. The sample includes 110,000 or so clones, just over 75% of them seen just once. Sequenced material: PBMCs. The chain carries TRBV28 and TRBJ2-6, with TRBD1 as a possible D gene (5 bases). This receptor was taken from a man aged 40-49 years in good health and CMV-seropositive. The CDR3 protein is CASSPSGANGLTF. The CDR3 DNA follows: TGTGCCAGCAGTCCGTCTGGGGCCAACGGCCTGACTTTC.